The rows below give T cell receptor beta chains drawn from one sample of a study of neurological immune-mediated disorders. TCRdb reprocessed the 5' RACE reads via MiXCR and lists one record per CDR3 protein. The table has tens of thousands of distinct CDR3 sequences, 9% to 15% seen once; the top ten hold 6.5% to 9%. Sequencing was carried out using PBMCs. These receptors were obtained from a man in his 60s in good health. CDR3s include the opening cysteine and the closing phenylalanine or tryptophan. A D gene is named only where the DNA matches it firmly. Part of the rows lack a size; the others show once, few, many or a class for expanded clones.

>TRBD2|TRBV12-3/TRBV12-4|TRBJ2-1|.
CASSASVGLGNEQFF
TGTGCCAGCAGTGCATCGGTCGGACTAGGCAATGAGCAGTTCTTC
>.|TRBV5-1|TRBJ2-3|many
CASSLARGRDTDTQYF
TGCGCCAGCAGCTTGGCCAGGGGTCGTGACACAGATACGCAGTATTTT
>.|TRBV5-1|TRBJ2-3|many
CASSLDDTDTQYF
TGCGCCAGCAGCTTGGACGACACAGATACGCAGTATTTT
>.|TRBV12-5|TRBJ2-5|many
CASAHRWVETQYF
TGTGCTAGTGCCCATCGTTGGGTGGAGACCCAGTACTTC
>.|TRBV27|TRBJ1-6|many
CASSFRAGSSPLHF
TGTGCCAGCAGTTTTAGGGCAGGAAGCTCACCCCTCCACTTT
>TRBD2|TRBV28|TRBJ2-7|many
CASSFNGGRSREQYF
TGTGCCAGCAGTTTCAACGGCGGGAGGTCCCGCGAGCAGTACTTC
>.|TRBV12-5|TRBJ1-4|many
CASASDSHEKLFF
TGTGCTAGTGCCTCGGACTCTCACGAAAAACTGTTTTTT
>.|TRBV20-1|TRBJ1-5|medium-sized
CSARDPLVGGSQHF
TGCAGTGCTAGAGATCCCCTCGTCGGCGGATCCCAGCATTTT
>TRBD1|TRBV11-3|TRBJ1-1|many
CASSPGGQGLSAEAFF
TGTGCCAGCAGCCCGGGCGGACAGGGGCTTTCGGCTGAAGCTTTCTTT
>TRBD2|TRBV20-1|TRBJ2-1|many
CSGSGGYEQFF
TGCAGCGGTAGCGGGGGCTATGAGCAGTTCTTC
>.|TRBV7-9|TRBJ1-2|many
CASSPRPNYGYTF
TGTGCCAGCAGCCCACGCCCTAACTATGGCTACACCTTC
>TRBD2|TRBV6-1|TRBJ2-3|many
CASGEGLAATSEGDTQYF
TGTGCCAGCGGGGAGGGACTAGCCGCGACCTCTGAGGGAGATACGCAGTATTTT
>.|TRBV9|TRBJ1-1|many
CASGALNTEAFF
TGTGCCAGCGGCGCCCTGAACACTGAAGCTTTCTTT
>TRBD1|TRBV11-1|TRBJ1-4|many
CASSFYRGSGEKLFF
TGTGCCAGCAGCTTCTACAGGGGATCTGGGGAAAAACTGTTTTTT
>.|TRBV5-6|TRBJ1-1|many
CASSLMATMNTEAFF
TGTGCCAGCAGCTTGATGGCAACAATGAACACTGAAGCTTTCTTT
>TRBD1|TRBV13|TRBJ2-3|many
CASSQGALGGPHPTQYF
TGTGCCAGCAGCCAGGGGGCATTGGGGGGTCCCCACCCCACGCAGTATTTT
>.|TRBV29-1|TRBJ2-1|many
CSVEDRRELYNEQFF
TGCAGCGTTGAAGACAGACGAGAGCTCTACAATGAGCAGTTCTTC
>.|TRBV20-1|TRBJ1-6|many
CSARPRTYNSPLHF
TGCAGTGCTAGACCCAGAACGTATAATTCACCCCTCCACTTT
>.|TRBV29-1|TRBJ2-1|.
CSVLPGSYNEQFF
TGCAGCGTTTTACCAGGTTCCTACAATGAGCAGTTCTTC
>.|TRBV12-3/TRBV12-4|TRBJ1-1|many
CASRTRTRTEAFF
TGTGCCAGCAGAACTAGGACGCGGACTGAAGCTTTCTTT
>.|TRBV7-9|TRBJ1-4|many
CASSTVAVDEKLFF
TGTGCCAGCAGTACCGTGGCAGTTGATGAAAAACTGTTTTTT
>TRBD1|TRBV3-1|TRBJ1-1|few
CASSQGYRGRVTNTEAFF
TGTGCCAGCAGCCAAGGGTACAGGGGTAGGGTAACGAACACTGAAGCTTTCTTT
>.|TRBV6-2/TRBV6-3|TRBJ1-1|many
CASSYLSRNTEAFF
TGTGCCAGCAGTTACCTCAGTCGGAACACTGAAGCTTTCTTT
>TRBD2|TRBV4-2|TRBJ2-3|.
CASSQELTSGGVTDTQYF
TGTGCCAGCAGCCAAGAGCTGACTAGCGGGGGGGTCACAGATACACAGTATTTT
>TRBD1|TRBV12-5|TRBJ1-5|many
CASGLVSDRDSNQPQHF
TGTGCTAGTGGTTTGGTAAGCGACAGGGATAGCAATCAGCCCCAGCATTTT
>.|TRBV13|TRBJ1-6|many
CASSSWTNYSPLHF
TGTGCCAGCAGCTCTTGGACAAACTATTCACCCCTCCACTTT
>.|TRBV6-5|TRBJ2-7|many
CASSYGRGPYEQYF
TGTGCCAGCAGTTACGGGCGGGGCCCCTACGAGCAGTACTTC
>.|TRBV6-1|TRBJ1-1|many
CASSEGMAYTEAFF
TGTGCCAGCAGTGAAGGGATGGCGTACACTGAAGCTTTCTTT
>TRBD2|TRBV12-3/TRBV12-4|TRBJ2-2|many
CASSLYSGGPTGELFF
TGTGCCAGCAGTTTGTACAGCGGGGGCCCAACCGGGGAGCTGTTTTTT
>.|TRBV20-1|TRBJ2-1|many
CSADSGDSYNEQFF
TGCAGTGCCGATAGCGGCGATTCCTACAATGAGCAGTTCTTC